This T cell receptor (beta chain) was sequenced during a study of beta chain features in type 1 diabetes. Across the whole study: Examination spanned about 99 million sorted cells from all samples.

Study conclusions and caveats: In type 1 diabetes patients, VDJ junctions had fewer insertions; deletions at these junctions were more frequent. PCR could preferentially amplify shorter templates, alike in patients and controls.

Markers CD45RO/CCR7/CD25/CD127/CD95/CD27 served to sort CD4+ naive, central memory, regulatory and stem cell-like memory cells. Trimming removed 7 bases from V and 7 bases from J; junction bases left unmatched: 6. Germline V gene lookup returns CDR1 MDHEN and CDR2 SYDVKM. The CDR3 is 13 amino acids. Expressed TCRB transcripts got sequenced, as all isolated RNA was reverse transcribed. Assay used: immunoSEQ multiplex PCR; TCRdb lists only in-frame clones, some missing. The sample lists fewer than 650,000 clones; around 15% were seen once. On this clone: No antigen is known for it.

This clonotype was sampled from a man aged 18-30 years in good health. The rearrangement links TRBV28 to TRBJ2-1; 8 bases fit TRBD1. Sequencing was done on a sample of naive CD4+ T cells from blood. The CDR3 reads CASMQGAGNEQFF. Here the CDR3 DNA reads TGTGCCAGCATGCAGGGGGCAGGGAATGAGCAGTTCTTC. Drawing the rest from reference TRBV28 and TRBJ2-1, the complete variable domain is DVKVTQSSRYLVKRTGEKVFLECVQDMDHENMFWYRQDPGLGLRLIYFSYDVKMKEKGDIPEGYSVSREKKERFSLILESASTNQTSMYLCASMQGAGNEQFFGPGTRLTVL.